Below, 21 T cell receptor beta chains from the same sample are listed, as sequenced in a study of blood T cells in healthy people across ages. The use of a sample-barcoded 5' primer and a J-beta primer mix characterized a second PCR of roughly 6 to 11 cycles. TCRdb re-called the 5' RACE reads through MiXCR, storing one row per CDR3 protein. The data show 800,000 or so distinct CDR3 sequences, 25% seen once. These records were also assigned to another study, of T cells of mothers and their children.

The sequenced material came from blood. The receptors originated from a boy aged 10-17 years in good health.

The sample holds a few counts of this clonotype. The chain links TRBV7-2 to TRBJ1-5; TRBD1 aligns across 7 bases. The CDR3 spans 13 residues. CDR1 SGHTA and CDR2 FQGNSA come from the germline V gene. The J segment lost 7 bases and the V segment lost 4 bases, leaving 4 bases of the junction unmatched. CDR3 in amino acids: CASSYRGEQPQHF. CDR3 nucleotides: TGTGCCAGCAGCTACAGGGGTGAACAGCCCCAGCATTTT.

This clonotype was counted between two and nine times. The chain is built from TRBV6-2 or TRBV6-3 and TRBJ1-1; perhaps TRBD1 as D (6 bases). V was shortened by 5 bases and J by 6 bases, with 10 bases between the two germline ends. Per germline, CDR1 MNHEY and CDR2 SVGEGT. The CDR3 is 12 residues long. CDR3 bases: TGTGCCAGCAGTGGGGGGACATCTGAAGCTTTCTTT. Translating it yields CASSGGTSEAFF.

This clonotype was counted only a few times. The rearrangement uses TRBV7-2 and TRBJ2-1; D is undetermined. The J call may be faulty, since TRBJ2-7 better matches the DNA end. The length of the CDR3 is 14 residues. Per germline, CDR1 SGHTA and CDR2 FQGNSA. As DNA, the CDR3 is TGTGCCAGCAGCTTAGTTCCGGCCTTGAACGAGCAGTACTTC. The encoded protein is CASSLVPALNEQYF.

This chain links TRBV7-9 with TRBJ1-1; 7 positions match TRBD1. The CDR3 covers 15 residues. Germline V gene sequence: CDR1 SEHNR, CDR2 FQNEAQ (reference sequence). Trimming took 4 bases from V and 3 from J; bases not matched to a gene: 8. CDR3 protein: CASSYPGQSHTEAFF. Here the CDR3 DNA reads TGTGCCAGCAGCTACCCGGGACAGTCCCACACTGAAGCTTTCTTT.

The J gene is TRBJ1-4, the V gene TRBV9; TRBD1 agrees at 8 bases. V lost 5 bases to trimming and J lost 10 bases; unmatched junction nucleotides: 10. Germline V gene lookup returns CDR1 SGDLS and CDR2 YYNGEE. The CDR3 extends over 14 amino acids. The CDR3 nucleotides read TGTGCCAGCAGTTCCTCAGGGGGCTATGGAAAACTGTTTTTT. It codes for CASSSSGGYGKLFF.

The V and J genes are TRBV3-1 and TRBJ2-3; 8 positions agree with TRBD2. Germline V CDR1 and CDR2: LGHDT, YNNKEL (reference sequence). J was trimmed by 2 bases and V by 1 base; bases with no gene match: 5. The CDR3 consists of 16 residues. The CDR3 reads CASSQVVAGNTDTQYF. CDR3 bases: TGTGCCAGCAGCCAAGTGGTAGCGGGGAACACAGATACGCAGTATTTT.

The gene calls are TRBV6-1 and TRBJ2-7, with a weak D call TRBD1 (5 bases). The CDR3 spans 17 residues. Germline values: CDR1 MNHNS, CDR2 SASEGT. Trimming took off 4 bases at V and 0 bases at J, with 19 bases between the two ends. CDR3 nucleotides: TGTGCCAGCAGTGGACGAAGGGGTTACCAGAGCTCCTACGAGCAGTACTTC. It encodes CASSGRRGYQSSYEQYF.

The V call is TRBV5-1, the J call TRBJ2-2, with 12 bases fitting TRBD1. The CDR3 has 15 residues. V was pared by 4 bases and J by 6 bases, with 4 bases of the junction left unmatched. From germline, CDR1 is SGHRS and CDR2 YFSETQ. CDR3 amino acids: CASSRDRGPPGELFF. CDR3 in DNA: TGCGCCAGCAGCAGGGACAGGGGGCCCCCCGGGGAGCTGTTTTTT.

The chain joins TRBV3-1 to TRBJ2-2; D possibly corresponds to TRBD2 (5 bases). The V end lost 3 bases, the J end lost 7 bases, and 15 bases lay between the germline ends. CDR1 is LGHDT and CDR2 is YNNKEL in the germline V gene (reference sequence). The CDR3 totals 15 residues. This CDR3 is CASSQLLSEVGELFF. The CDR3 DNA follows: TGTGCCAGCAGCCAGCTCCTTAGCGAGGTCGGGGAGCTGTTTTTT.

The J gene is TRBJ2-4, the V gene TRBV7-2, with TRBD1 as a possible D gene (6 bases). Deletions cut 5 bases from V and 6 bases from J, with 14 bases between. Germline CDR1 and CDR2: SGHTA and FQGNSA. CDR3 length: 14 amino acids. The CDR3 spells CASSHRTDPNIQYF. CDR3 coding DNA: TGTGCCAGCAGCCACAGGACAGATCCAAACATTCAGTACTTC. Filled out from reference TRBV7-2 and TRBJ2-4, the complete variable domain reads GAGVSQSPSNKVTEKGKDVELRCDPISGHTALYWYRQSLGQGLEFLIYFQGNSAPDKSGLPSDRFSAERTGGSVSTLTIQRTQQEDSAVYLCASSHRTDPNIQYFGAGTRLSVL.

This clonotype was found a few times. CDR3 nucleotides: TGCGCCAGCGGGATTGGCTACACAGATACGCAGTATTTT. This codes for CASGIGYTDTQYF. The chain combines TRBV5-1 with TRBJ2-3; D is ambiguous. Trimming cost V 7 bases and J 2 bases, with 11 bases left between them. The CDR3 loop spans 13 amino acids. CDR1 is SGHRS, CDR2 YFSETQ, per germline.

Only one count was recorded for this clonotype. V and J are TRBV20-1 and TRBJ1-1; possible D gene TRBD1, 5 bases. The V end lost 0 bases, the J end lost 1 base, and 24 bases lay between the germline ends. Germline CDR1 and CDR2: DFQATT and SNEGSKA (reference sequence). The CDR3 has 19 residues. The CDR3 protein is CSARDWALGRNRGNTEAFF. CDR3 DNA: TGCAGTGCTAGAGATTGGGCCCTGGGGCGCAACCGGGGGAACACTGAAGCTTTCTTT.

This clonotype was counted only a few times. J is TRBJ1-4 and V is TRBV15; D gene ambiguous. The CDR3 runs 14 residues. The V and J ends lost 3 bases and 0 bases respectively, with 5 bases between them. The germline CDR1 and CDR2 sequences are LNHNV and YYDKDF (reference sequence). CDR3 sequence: CATSRTATNEKLFF. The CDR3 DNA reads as TGTGCCACCAGCAGGACTGCAACTAATGAAAAACTGTTTTTT.

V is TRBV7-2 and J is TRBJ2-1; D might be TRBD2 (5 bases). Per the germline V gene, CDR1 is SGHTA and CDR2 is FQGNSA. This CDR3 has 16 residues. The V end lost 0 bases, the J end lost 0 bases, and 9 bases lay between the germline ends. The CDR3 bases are TGTGCCAGCAGCTTAGCGCCGGGGAGCTCCTACAATGAGCAGTTCTTC. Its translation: CASSLAPGSSYNEQFF.

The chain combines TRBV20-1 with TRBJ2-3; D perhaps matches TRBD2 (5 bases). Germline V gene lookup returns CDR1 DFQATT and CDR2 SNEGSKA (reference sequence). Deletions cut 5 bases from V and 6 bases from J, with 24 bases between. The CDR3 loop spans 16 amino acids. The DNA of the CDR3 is TGCAGTGCTGATGCCCCCGGACTCCAAGACCCGGATACGCAGTATTTT. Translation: CSADAPGLQDPDTQYF.

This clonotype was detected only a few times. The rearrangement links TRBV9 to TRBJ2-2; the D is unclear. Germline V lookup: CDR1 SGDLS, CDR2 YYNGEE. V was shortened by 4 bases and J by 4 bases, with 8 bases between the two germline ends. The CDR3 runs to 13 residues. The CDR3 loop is CASSQDLTGELFF. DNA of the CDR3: TGTGCCAGCAGCCAGGACCTCACCGGGGAGCTGTTTTTT.

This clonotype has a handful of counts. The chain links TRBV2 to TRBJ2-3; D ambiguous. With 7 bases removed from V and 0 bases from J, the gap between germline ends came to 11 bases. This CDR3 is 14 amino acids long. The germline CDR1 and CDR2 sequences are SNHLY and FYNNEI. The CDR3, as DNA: TGTGCCAGCAAGGTCGCCTTTAGCACAGATACGCAGTATTTT. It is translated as CASKVAFSTDTQYF.

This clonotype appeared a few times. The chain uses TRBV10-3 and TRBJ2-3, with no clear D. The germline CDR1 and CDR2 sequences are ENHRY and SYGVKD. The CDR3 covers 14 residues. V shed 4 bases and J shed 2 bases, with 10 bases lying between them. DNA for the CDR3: TGTGCCATCAGTGCAACAGACTTCACAGATACGCAGTATTTT. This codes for CAISATDFTDTQYF.

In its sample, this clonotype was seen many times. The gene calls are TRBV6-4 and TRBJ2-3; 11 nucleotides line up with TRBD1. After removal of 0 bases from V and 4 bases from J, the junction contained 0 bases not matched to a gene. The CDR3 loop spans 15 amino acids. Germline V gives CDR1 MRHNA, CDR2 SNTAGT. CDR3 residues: CASSDSGQGADTQYF. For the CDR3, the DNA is TGTGCCAGCAGTGACTCGGGACAGGGGGCAGATACGCAGTATTTT.

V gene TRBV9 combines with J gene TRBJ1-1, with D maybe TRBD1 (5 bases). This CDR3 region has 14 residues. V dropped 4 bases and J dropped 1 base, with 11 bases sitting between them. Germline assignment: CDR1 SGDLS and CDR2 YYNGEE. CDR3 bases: TGTGCCAGCAGCAGGGGACCGCCGAACACTGAAGCTTTCTTT. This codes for CASSRGPPNTEAFF.

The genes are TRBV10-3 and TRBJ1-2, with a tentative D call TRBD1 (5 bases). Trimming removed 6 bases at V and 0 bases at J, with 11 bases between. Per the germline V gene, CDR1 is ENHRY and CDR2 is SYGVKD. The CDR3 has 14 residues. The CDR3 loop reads CAIRGAPANYGYTF. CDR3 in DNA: TGTGCCATCAGAGGGGCACCAGCTAACTATGGCTACACCTTC.